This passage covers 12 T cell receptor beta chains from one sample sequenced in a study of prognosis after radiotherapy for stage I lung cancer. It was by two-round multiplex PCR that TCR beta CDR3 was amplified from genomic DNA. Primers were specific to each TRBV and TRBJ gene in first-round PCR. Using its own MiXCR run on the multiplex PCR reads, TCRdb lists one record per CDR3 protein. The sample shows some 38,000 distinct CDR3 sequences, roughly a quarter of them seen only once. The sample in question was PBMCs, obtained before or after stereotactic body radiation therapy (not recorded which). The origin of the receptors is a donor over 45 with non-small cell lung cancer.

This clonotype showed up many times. The CDR3 sequence: CSASTGGSTYNEQFF. Written as DNA, the CDR3 is TGCAGTGCTAGCACCGGCGGGAGCACTTACAATGAGCAGTTCTTC. The J gene is TRBJ2-1, the V gene TRBV20-1; the match to TRBD2 covers 7 bases. The V gene's germline CDR1 is DFQATT and CDR2 SNEGSKA (reference sequence). Trimming at V came to 3 bases and at J to 4 bases, leaving 9 bases not matched to a gene. The CDR3 loop spans 15 amino acids.

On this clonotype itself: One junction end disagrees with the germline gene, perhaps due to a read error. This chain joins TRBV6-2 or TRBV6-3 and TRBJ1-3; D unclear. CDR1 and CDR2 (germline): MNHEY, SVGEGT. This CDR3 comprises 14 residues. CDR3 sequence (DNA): TGCGCCAGCAGTCCCTCATGGGTTGGAAACACCATATATTTT. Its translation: CASSPSWVGNTIYF.

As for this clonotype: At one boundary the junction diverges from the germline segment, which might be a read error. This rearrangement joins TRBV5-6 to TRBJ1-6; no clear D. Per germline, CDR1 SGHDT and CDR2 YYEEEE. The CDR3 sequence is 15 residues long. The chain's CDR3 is CASSLGFGFNSPPHF. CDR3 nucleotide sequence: TGTGCCAGCAGCTTGGGATTTGGATTTAATTCACCCCCCCACTTT.

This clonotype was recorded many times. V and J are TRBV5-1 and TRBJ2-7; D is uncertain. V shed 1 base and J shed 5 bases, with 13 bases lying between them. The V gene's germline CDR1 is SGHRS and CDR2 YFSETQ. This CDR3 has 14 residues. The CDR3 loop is CASSLTGPDHEQYF. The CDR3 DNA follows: TGCGCCAGCAGCTTGACGGGCCCCGATCACGAGCAGTACTTC. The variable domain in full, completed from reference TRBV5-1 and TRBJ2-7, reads KAGVTQTPRYLIKTRGQQVTLSCSPISGHRSVSWYQQTPGQGLQFLFEYFSETQRNKGNFPGRFSGRQFSNSRSEMNVSTLELGDSALYLCASSLTGPDHEQYFGPGTRLTVT.

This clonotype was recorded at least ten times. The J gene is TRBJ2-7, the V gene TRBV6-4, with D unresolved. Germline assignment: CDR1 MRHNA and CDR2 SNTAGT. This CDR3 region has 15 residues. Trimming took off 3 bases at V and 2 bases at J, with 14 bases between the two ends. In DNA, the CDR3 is TGTGCCAGCAGTGAAAGCCTAAGGGCCCCCTACGAGCAGTACTTC. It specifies CASSESLRAPYEQYF.

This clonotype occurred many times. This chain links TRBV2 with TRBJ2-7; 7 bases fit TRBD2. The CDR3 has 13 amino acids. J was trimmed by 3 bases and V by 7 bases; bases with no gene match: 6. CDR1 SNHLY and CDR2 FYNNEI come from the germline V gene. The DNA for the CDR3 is TGTGCCAGCACCCGGGGAGGGATCTACGAGCAGTACTTC. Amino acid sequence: CASTRGGIYEQYF.

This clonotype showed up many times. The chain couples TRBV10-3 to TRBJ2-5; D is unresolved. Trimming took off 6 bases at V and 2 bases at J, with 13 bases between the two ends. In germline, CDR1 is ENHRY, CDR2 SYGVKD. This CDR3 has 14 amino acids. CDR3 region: CAISRTEDQETQYF. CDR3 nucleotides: TGTGCCATCAGCAGGACGGAAGATCAAGAGACCCAGTACTTC.

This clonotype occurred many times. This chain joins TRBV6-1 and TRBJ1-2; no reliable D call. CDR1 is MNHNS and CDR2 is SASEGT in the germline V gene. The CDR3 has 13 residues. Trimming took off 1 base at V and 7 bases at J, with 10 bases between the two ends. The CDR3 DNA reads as TGTGCCAGCAGTGAAGTGGGTATGCTTGGCTACACCTTC. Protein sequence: CASSEVGMLGYTF.

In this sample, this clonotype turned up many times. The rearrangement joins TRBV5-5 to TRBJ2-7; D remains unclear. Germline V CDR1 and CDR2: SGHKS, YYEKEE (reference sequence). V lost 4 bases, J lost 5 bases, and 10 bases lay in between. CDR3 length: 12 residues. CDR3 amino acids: CASSETRNEQYF. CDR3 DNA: TGTGCCAGCAGCGAGACCAGAAACGAGCAGTACTTC.

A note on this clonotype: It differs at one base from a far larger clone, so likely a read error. The CDR3 loop is CVSRRTSSYEQYF. The CDR3 coding sequence is TGTGTCAGCAGGAGGACCAGCTCCTACGAGCAGTACTTC. The rearrangement uses TRBV6-5 and TRBJ2-7, with a tentative D call TRBD2 (5 bases). Germline CDR1 MNHEY, CDR2 SVGAGI. The CDR3 totals 13 residues.

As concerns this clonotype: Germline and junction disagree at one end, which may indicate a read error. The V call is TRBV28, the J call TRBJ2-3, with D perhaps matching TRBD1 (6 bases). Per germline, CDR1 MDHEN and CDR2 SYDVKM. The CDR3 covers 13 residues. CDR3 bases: TGTGCCAGCAGGGAGGACAGCACGGATACGAAGTATTTT. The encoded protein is CASREDSTDTKYF. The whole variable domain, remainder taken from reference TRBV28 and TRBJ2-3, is DVKVTQSSRYLVKRTGEKVFLECVQDMDHENMFWYRQDPGLGLRLIYFSYDVKMKEKGDIPEGYSVSREKKERFSLILESASTNQTSMYLCASREDSTDTKYFGPGTRLTVL.

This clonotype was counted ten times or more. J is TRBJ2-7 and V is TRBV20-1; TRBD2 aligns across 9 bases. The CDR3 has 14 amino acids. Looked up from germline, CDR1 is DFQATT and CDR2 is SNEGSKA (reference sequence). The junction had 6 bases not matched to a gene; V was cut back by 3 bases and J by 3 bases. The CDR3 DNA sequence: TGCAGTGCTAGCCGGGCGGGAGGGAGCTACGAGCAGTACTTC. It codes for CSASRAGGSYEQYF.